This T cell receptor (beta chain) derives from a study of Graves' ophthalmopathy and Graves' hyperthyroidism. This clonotype was recorded many times. CDR3 size: 14 residues. J gave up 4 bases and V 4 bases, and 6 bases lay outside the gene matches. The V gene's germline CDR1 is MNHNS and CDR2 SASEGT. As the template, RNA transcripts were used to amplify TCR beta CDR3 regions. RT-PCR in the first round used HTBI primers; a second-round multiplex PCR followed. TCRdb called the multiplex PCR reads again in MiXCR, with one record for every CDR3 protein. Among 150,000 to 200,000 distinct CDR3 sequences listed, around two fifths were seen once.

The rearrangement links TRBV6-1 to TRBJ2-5, with 7 bases lining up with TRBD2. This receptor was identified in a young man with Graves' ophthalmopathy. Sequencing was done on a sample of peripheral blood. The CDR3 sequence is CASSGGSWGETQYF. The DNA for the CDR3 is TGTGCCAGCAGTGGCGGGAGCTGGGGAGAGACCCAGTACTTC.